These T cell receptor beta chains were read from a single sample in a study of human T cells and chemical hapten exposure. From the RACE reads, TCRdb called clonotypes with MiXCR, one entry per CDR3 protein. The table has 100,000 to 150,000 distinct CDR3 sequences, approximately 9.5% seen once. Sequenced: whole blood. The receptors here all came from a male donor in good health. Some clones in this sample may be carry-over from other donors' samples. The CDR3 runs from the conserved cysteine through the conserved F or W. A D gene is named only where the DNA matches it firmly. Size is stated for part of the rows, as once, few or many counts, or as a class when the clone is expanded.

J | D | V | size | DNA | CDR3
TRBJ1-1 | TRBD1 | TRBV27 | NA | TGTGCCAGCAGTTTCGAGGGGGCGCATGAAGCTTTCTTT | CASSFEGAHEAFF
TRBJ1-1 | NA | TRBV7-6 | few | TGTGCCAGCAGCTTAGAGACAGGAGACACTGAAGCTTTCTTT | CASSLETGDTEAFF
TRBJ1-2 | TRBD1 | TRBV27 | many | TGTGCCAGCAGTTTCCAGGACAGGGGGCTTCCCTATGGCTACACCTTC | CASSFQDRGLPYGYTF
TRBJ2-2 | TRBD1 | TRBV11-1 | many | TGTGCCAGCAGCCCTAATCCGGGACAGGGGGCGAGGGCCACCGGGGAGCTGTTTTTT | CASSPNPGQGARATGELFF
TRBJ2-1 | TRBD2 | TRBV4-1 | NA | TGCGCCAGCAGCCGCATTAGCGGGAGCGGGTACAATGAGCAGTTCTTC | CASSRISGSGYNEQFF
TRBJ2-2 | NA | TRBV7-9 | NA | TGTGCCAGCAGCTTAGTACGACTGAACACCGGGGAGCTGTTTTTT | CASSLVRLNTGELFF
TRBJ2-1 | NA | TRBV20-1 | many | TGCAGTGCTAGAGATCCGGAAGTATCCTACAATGAGCAGTTCTTC | CSARDPEVSYNEQFF
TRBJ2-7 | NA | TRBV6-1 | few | TGTGCCAGCAGTGAAATCCGGGGCAGGGAAGGTGACGAGCAGTACTTC | CASSEIRGREGDEQYF
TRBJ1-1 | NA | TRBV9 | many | TGTGCCAGCTCTTTCCAGTTGGGGCAGAACACTGAAGCTTTCTTT | CASSFQLGQNTEAFF
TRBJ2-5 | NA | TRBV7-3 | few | TGTGCCAGCAGCGTCGATGGGAGGGAGACCCAGTACTTC | CASSVDGRETQYF
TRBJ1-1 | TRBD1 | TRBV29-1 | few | TGCAGCGTTGCCCGGACAGGGGGCACTGAAGCTTTCTTT | CSVARTGGTEAFF
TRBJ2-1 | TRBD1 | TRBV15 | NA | TGTGCCACCAGTGTACAGGGGGCGGACAATGAGCAGTTCTTC | CATSVQGADNEQFF
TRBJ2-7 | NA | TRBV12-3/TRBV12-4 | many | TGTGCCAGCAGCAATAGCGGAGGTATTATACGACAGTACTTC | CASSNSGGIIRQYF
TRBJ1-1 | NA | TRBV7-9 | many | TGTGCCAGCAGCGGACCGGGCCACGCTGACACTGAAGCTTTCTTT | CASSGPGHADTEAFF
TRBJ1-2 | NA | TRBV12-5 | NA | TGTGCTAGTGCCACGTCGCAGGAAACTGACTATGGCTACACCTTC | CASATSQETDYGYTF
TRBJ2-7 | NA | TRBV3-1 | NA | TGTGCCAGCAGCCGTGAGGGACCCTACGAGCAGTACTTC | CASSREGPYEQYF
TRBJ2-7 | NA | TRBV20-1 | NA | TGCAGTGCTAGACCCCGCAGAGCCGAGGCCTCCTACGAGCAGTACTTC | CSARPRRAEASYEQYF
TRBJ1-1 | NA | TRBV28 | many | TGTGCCAGCAGTGCCGGACGGAACACTGAAGCTTTCTTT | CASSAGRNTEAFF
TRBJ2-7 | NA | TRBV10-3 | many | TGTGCCATCAGTGACGGGGACACAACCTACGAGCAGTACTTC | CAISDGDTTYEQYF
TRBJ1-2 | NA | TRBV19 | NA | TGTGCCAGTAGTATAGGTGGGCAGGCGGCCTATGGCTACACCTTC | CASSIGGQAAYGYTF
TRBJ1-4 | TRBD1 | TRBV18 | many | TGTGCCAGCTCACCAAGGGGACAGGGGCCTTCGGTTGAAAAACTGTTTTTT | CASSPRGQGPSVEKLFF
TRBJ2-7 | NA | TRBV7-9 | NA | TGTGCCAGCAGCTTATTGCCCGGGAACGAGCAGTACTTC | CASSLLPGNEQYF
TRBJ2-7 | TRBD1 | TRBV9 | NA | TGTGCCAGCAGCGCAGCCGGGACAGGGGTCTACGAGCAGTACTTC | CASSAAGTGVYEQYF
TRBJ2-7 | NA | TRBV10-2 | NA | TGCGCCACCAACCGGGACAACTCCTACGAGCAGTACTTC | CATNRDNSYEQYF
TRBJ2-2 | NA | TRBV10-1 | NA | TGCGCCAGCAGTCAGACAGGTGCCCTCGGGGAGCTGTTTTTT | CASSQTGALGELFF
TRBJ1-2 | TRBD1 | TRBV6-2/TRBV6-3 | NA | TGTGCCAGCCGCCTCAGGGGGAAGAACTATGGCTACACCTTC | CASRLRGKNYGYTF
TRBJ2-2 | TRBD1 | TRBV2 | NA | TGTGCCAGCAGTGCCCGGGACAGGGAGGCACGGGAGCTGTTTTTT | CASSARDREARELFF
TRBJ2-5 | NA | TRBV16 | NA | TGTGCCAGCAGTCTTGATCGAGAGACCCAGTACTTC | CASSLDRETQYF
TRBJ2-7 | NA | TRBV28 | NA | TGTGCCAGCAGTGACGACATCCACGAGCAGTACTTC | CASSDDIHEQYF
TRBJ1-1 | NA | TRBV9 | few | TGTGCCAGCAGCCCAATTCAGGGGAACACTGAAGCTTTCTTT | CASSPIQGNTEAFF
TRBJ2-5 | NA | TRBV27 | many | TGTGCCAGCAGTTTACTCTCAGGGTCGTATCCCCAAGAGACCCAGTACTTC | CASSLLSGSYPQETQYF
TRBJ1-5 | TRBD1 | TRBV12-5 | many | TGTGCTAGTGGCAACCGGGACAGAGTAAATCAGCCCCAGCATTTT | CASGNRDRVNQPQHF
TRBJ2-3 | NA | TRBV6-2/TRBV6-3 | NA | TGTGCCAGCAGTCCCTGGACACCGGCTAGCACAGATACGCAGTATTTT | CASSPWTPASTDTQYF
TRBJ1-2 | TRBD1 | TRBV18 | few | TGTGCCAGCTCACCTCTCCCCCGACAGGGGGCGGGAGGCTACACCTTC | CASSPLPRQGAGGYTF
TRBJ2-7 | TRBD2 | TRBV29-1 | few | TGCAGCGTTGGTACTAGCGGTAGCTACGAGCAGTACTTC | CSVGTSGSYEQYF
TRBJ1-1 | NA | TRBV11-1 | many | TGTGCCAGCAGCAGCGCAGAGGGACGAGATGAAGCTTTCTTT | CASSSAEGRDEAFF
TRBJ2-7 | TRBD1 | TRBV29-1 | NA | TGCAGCGTTGAAGAGCAGGGGGAAGACTACGAGCAGTACTTC | CSVEEQGEDYEQYF
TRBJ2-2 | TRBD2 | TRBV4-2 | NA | TGTGCCAGCAGCCCCCGGGAGCGGGGGAACACCGGGGAGCTGTTTTTT | CASSPRERGNTGELFF
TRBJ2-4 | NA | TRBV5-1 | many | TGCGCCAGCAGCCCGGGCCCCACAGGAGCCAAAAACATTCAGTACTTC | CASSPGPTGAKNIQYF
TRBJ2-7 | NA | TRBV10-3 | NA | TGTGCCATCAGTGATCCCCCGAGGGAGCAGTACTTC | CAISDPPREQYF
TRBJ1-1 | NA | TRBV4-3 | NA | TGCGCCAGCAGCCAAGAAGGGACGGTGAACACTGAAGCTTTCTTT | CASSQEGTVNTEAFF
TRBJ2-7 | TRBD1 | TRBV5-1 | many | TGCGCCAGCAGCTTGGAAGGACAGGGGGACGAGCAGTACTTC | CASSLEGQGDEQYF
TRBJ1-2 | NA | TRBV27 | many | TGTGCCAGCAGCTACGACAGTCAAAACTATGGCTACACCTTC | CASSYDSQNYGYTF
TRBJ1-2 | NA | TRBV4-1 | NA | TGCGCCAGCAGCCAACTGGGACGGAACTATGGCTACACCTTC | CASSQLGRNYGYTF
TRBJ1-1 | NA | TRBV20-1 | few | TGCAGTGCTGACTTCAGGGGACGAGTGGCTGAAGCTTTCTTT | CSADFRGRVAEAFF
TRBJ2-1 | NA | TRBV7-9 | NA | TGTGCCAGCAGCTTAATGCTGGAGGGGAATGAGCAGTTCTTC | CASSLMLEGNEQFF
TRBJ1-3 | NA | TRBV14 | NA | TGTGCCAGCAGCCAAGAAGCCAGGGTGACCTCTGGAAACACCATATATTTT | CASSQEARVTSGNTIYF
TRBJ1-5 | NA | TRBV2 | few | TGTGCCAGCAGTGAGGGAGGCTATAGCAATCAGCCCCAGCATTTT | CASSEGGYSNQPQHF
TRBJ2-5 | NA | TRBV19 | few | TGTGCCAGTAGTATCCTGGGAGAGACCCAGTACTTC | CASSILGETQYF
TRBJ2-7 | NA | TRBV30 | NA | TGTGCCTGGAGTGTGAGTGCGGGCAAGCAGTACTTC | CAWSVSAGKQYF
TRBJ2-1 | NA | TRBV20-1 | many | TGCAGTGCCATTGGACTGGCCTACAATGAGCAGTTCTTC | CSAIGLAYNEQFF
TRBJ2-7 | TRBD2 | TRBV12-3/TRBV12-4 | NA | TGTGCCAGCAGTAGGACTAGCGCCTCCTACGAGCAGTACTTC | CASSRTSASYEQYF
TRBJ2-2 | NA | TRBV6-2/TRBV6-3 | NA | TGTGCCAGCAGTAATGACAAGGTAGAAACCGGGGAGCTGTTTTTT | CASSNDKVETGELFF
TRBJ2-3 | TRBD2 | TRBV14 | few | TGTGCCAGCAGCAGGACTAGCTCCCAATTCACAGATACGCAGTATTTT | CASSRTSSQFTDTQYF
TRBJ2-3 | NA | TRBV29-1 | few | TGCAGCGTCGGGTTTACCACAGATACGCAGTATTTT | CSVGFTTDTQYF
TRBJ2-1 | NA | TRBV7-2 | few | TGTGCCAGCAGCTTAGCCGCAGGGAAGGATGAGCAGTTCTTC | CASSLAAGKDEQFF
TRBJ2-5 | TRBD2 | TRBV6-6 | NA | TGTGCCAGCAGCCCAGTAGGGACTAGCGGGCAAGAGACCCAGTACTTC | CASSPVGTSGQETQYF
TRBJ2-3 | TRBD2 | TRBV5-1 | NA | TGCGCCAGCAGCTCAGCTAGATCTAGCGGGTCATACACAGATACGCAGTATTTT | CASSSARSSGSYTDTQYF
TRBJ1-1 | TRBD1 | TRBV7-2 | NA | TGTGCCAGCAGCTGGTACGGACAGGGAGAGACTGAAGCTTTCTTT | CASSWYGQGETEAFF